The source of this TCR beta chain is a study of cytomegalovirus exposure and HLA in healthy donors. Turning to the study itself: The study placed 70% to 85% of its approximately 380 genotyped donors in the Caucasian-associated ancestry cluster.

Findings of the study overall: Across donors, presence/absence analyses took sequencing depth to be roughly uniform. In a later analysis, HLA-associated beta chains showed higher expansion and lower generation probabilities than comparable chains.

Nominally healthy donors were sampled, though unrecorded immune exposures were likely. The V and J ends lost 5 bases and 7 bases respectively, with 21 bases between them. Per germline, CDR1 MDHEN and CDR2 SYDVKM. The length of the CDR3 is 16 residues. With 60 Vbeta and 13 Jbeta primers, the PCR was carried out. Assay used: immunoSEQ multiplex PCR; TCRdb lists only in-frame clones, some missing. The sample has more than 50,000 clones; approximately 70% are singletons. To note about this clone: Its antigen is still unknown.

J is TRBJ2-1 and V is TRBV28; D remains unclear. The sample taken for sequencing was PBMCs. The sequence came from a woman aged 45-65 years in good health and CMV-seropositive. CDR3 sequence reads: CASSNLVRSGENEQFF. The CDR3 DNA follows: TGTGCCAGCAGTAACCTAGTTCGCTCGGGTGAGAATGAGCAGTTCTTC.